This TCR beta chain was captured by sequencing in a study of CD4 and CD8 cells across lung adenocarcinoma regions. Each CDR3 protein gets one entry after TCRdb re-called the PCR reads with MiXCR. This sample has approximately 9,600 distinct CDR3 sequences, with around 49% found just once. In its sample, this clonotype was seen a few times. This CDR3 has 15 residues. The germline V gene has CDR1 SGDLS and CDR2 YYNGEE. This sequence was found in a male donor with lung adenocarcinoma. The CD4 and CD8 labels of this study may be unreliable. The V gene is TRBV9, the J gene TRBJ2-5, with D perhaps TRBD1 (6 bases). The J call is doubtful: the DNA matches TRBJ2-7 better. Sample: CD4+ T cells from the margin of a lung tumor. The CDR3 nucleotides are TGTGCCAGCAGCCCCGAAGTGGACAGTCTCTACGAGCAGTACTTC. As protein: CASSPEVDSLYEQYF.